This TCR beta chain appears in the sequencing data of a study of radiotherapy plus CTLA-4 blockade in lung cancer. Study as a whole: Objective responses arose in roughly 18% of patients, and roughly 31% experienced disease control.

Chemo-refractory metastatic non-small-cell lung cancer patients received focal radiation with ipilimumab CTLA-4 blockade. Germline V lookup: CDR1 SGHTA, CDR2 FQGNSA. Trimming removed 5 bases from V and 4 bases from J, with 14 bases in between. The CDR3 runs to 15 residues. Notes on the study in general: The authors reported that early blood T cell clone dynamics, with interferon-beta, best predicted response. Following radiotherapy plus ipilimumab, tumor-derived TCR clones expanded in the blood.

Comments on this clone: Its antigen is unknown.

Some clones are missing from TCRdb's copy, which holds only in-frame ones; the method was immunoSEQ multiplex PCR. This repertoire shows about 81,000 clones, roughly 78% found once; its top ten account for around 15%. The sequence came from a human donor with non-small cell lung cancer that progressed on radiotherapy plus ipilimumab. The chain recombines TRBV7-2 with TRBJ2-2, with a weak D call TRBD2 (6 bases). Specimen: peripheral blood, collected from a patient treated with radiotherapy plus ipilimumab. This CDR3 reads CASSVTSAGTGELFF. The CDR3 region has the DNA TGTGCCAGCAGCGTTACATCAGCGGGCACCGGGGAGCTGTTTTTT.